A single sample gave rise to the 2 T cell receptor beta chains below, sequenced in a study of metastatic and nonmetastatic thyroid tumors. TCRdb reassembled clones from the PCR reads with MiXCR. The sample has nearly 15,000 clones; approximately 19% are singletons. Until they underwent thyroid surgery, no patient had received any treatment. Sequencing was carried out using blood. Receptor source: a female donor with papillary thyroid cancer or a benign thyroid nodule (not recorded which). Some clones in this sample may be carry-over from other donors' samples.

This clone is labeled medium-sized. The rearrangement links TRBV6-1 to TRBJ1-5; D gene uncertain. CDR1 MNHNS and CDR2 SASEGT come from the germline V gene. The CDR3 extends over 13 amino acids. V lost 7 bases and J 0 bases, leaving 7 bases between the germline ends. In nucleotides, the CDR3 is TGTGCCAGCATGGAGGATAGCAATCAGCCCCAGCATTTT. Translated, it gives CASMEDSNQPQHF.

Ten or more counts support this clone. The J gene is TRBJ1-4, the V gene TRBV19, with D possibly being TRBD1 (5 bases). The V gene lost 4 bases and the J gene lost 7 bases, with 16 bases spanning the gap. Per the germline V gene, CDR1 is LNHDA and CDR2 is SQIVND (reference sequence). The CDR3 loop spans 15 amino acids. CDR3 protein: CASSNTQGNGEKLFF. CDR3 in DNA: TGTGCCAGTAGTAATACTCAGGGAAACGGTGAAAAACTGTTTTTT.